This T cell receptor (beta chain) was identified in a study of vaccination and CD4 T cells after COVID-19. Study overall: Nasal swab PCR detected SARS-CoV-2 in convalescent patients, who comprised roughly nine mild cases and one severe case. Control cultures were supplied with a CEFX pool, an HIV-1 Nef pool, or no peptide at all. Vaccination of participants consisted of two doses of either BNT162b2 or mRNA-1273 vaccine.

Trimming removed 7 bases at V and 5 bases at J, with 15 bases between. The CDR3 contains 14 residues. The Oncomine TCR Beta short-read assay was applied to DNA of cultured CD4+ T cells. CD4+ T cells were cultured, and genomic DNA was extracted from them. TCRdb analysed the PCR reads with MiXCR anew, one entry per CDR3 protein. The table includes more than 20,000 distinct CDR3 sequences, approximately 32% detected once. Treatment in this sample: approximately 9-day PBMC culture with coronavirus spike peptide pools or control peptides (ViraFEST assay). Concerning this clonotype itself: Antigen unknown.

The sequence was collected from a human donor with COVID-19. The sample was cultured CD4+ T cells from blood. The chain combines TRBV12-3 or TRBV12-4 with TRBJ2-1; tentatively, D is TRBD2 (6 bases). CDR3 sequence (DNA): TGTGCCAGCACACATCGGGGGTTAAACAATGAGCAGTTCTTC. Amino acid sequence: CASTHRGLNNEQFF.